This passage covers 27 T cell receptor beta chains from one sample sequenced in a study of blood T cell repertoires in COVID-19. Produced via immunoSEQ multiplex PCR; TCRdb's table is partial and in-frame only. Here the sample spans under 400,000 clones, about 89% being singletons. Sequencing was performed on peripheral blood. The receptor source for this set is a young woman with COVID-19, enrolled during active disease.

This clone came up once. This chain uses TRBV30 with TRBJ2-1; a possible D gene is TRBD2 (6 bases). The ends were cut back, 2 bases at V and 9 bases at J, with 14 bases in the middle. This CDR3 has 13 residues. Germline CDR1 is GTSNPN and CDR2 is SVGIG (reference sequence). The CDR3 DNA follows: TGTGCCTGGAGTCCCCTGACTAGAGCTGAGCAGTTCTTC. The encoded protein is CAWSPLTRAEQFF. The whole variable domain, remainder taken from reference TRBV30 and TRBJ2-1, is SQTIHQWPATLVQPVGSPLSLECTVEGTSNPNLYWYRQAAGRGLQLLFYSVGIGQISSEVPQNLSASRPQDRQFILSSKKLLLSDSGFYLCAWSPLTRAEQFFGPGTRLTVL.

The V call is TRBV6-2 or TRBV6-3, the J call TRBJ1-2; D ambiguous. Germline CDR1 and CDR2: MNHEY and SVGEGT. V lost 5 bases to trimming and J lost 3 bases, with 7 bases between them. The CDR3 is 12 amino acids. The CDR3, as DNA: TGTGCCAGCAGTAAAGGAGACTATGGCTACACCTTC. It yields the protein CASSKGDYGYTF.

J is TRBJ2-1 and V is TRBV25-1; 7 bases match TRBD2. Losses at the gene ends were 5 bases for V and 5 bases for J; bases not matched to a gene: 12. Germline V CDR1 and CDR2: MGHDK, SYGVNS. CDR3 length: 16 residues. The CDR3 region is CASSPIATSVHNEQFF. CDR3 DNA: TGTGCCAGCAGTCCGATAGCAACTAGCGTCCACAATGAGCAGTTCTTC.

The chain has TRBV12-3 or TRBV12-4 and TRBJ2-7; 9 bases map to TRBD2. The CDR3 has 13 residues. The V segment lost 6 bases and the J segment 4 bases; nucleotides outside the gene matches: 4. The CDR3 reads CASRPSGVYEQYF. The CDR3 DNA reads TGTGCCAGCAGGCCTAGCGGGGTATACGAGCAGTACTTC.

The chain joins TRBV6-5 to TRBJ2-3; D is undetermined. Between the trimmed V and J ends, which lost 2 bases and 2 bases, there was a span of 5 bases. The CDR3 consists of 13 residues. The germline V gene encodes CDR1 MNHEY and CDR2 SVGAGI. CDR3 protein: CASSYPTTDTQYF. CDR3 sequence (DNA): TGTGCCAGCAGTTACCCTACCACAGATACGCAGTATTTT.

This clone appeared once. V gene TRBV25-1 combines with J gene TRBJ2-5; tentative D call: TRBD1 (5 bases). Trimming took off 1 base at V and 3 bases at J, with 9 bases between the two ends. Germline V lookup: CDR1 MGHDK, CDR2 SYGVNS. This CDR3 has 14 amino acids. The CDR3 DNA follows: TGTGCCAGCAGTGAATGGGGCAGGGAAGAGACCCAGTACTTC. It translates to CASSEWGREETQYF.

The gene calls are TRBV5-1 and TRBJ1-2, with TRBD1 matching 8 bases. Trimming at V came to 4 bases and at J to 6 bases, leaving 5 bases not matched to a gene. This CDR3 region has 13 residues. Germline assignment: CDR1 SGHRS and CDR2 YFSETQ. The CDR3, as DNA: TGCGCCAGCAGCGAGGACAGGGAAGATGGCTACACCTTC. Translating it yields CASSEDREDGYTF. Combining the CDR3 with reference TRBV5-1 and TRBJ1-2 gives the whole variable domain KAGVTQTPRYLIKTRGQQVTLSCSPISGHRSVSWYQQTPGQGLQFLFEYFSETQRNKGNFPGRFSGRQFSNSRSEMNVSTLELGDSALYLCASSEDREDGYTFGSGTRLTVV.

The chain employs TRBV6-5 and TRBJ1-6; D ambiguous. Trimming took 0 bases from V and 8 from J, leaving 14 bases between them. Germline lookup yields CDR1 MNHEY and CDR2 SVGAGI. CDR3 length: 16 amino acids. CDR3 residues: CASSYSWRVSDSPLHF. The CDR3 DNA reads TGTGCCAGCAGTTACTCGTGGAGGGTTAGTGATTCACCCCTCCACTTT.

The chain is built from TRBV23-1 and TRBJ2-7; 7 bases line up with TRBD2. TRBV23-1 is recorded as an ORF, its role being uncertain. The J segment lost 3 bases and the V segment lost 7 bases, leaving 18 bases of the junction unmatched. This CDR3 region has 17 residues. The chain's CDR3 is CASTHRGRDGPDYEQYF. DNA of the CDR3: TGCGCCAGCACCCACCGGGGGAGGGACGGGCCCGACTACGAGCAGTACTTC.

The chain carries TRBV9 and TRBJ2-3; perhaps TRBD2 as D (6 bases). V was pared by 1 base and J by 2 bases, with 11 bases between. The V gene's germline CDR1 is SGDLS and CDR2 YYNGEE. The CDR3 is 15 residues long. The CDR3, as DNA: TGTGCCAGCAGCGTATCGACTAGTCCCACAGATACGCAGTATTTT. Translation gives CASSVSTSPTDTQYF.

This chain links TRBV24-1 with TRBJ1-2; 7 positions match TRBD1. The length of the CDR3 is 13 residues. The germline V gene encodes CDR1 KGHDR and CDR2 SFDVKD. J gave up 6 bases and V 5 bases, and 5 bases lay outside the gene matches. The CDR3 reads CATSVQDRDGYTF. The CDR3 bases are TGTGCCACCAGTGTCCAAGACAGGGATGGCTACACCTTC.

This clone was observed a single time. The chain couples TRBV30 to TRBJ1-4, with TRBD1 as a possible D gene (5 bases). The V end was cut by 0 bases, the J end by 8 bases, with 13 bases between. Germline CDR1 reads GTSNPN; CDR2 reads SVGIG (reference sequence). This CDR3 spans 14 amino acids. The CDR3 spells CAWSVQEGWEKLFF. The CDR3 DNA is TGTGCCTGGAGTGTACAGGAGGGATGGGAAAAACTGTTTTTT.

The CDR3 nucleotides are TGCGCCAGCAGCTCGGGACTAGCGGGAACATACGAGCAGTACTTC. It encodes CASSSGLAGTYEQYF. The chain recombines TRBV5-1 with TRBJ2-7, with 13 bases aligning to TRBD2. V lost 3 bases to trimming and J lost 4 bases; unmatched junction nucleotides: 4. From germline, CDR1 is SGHRS and CDR2 YFSETQ. CDR3 size: 15 residues.

The rearrangement joins TRBV4-1 to TRBJ2-6; D call uncertain. Trimming stripped 0 bases from V and 0 bases from J, with 6 bases between. CDR1 is MGHRA, CDR2 YSYEKL, per germline. The CDR3 extends over 16 amino acids. The CDR3 DNA is TGCGCCAGCAGCCAAGAGCCTAGCTCTGGGGCCAACGTCCTGACTTTC. As protein: CASSQEPSSGANVLTF.

The chain uses TRBV11-2 and TRBJ1-4, with 7 bases matching TRBD1. Germline V gene lookup returns CDR1 SGHAT and CDR2 FQNNGV. The CDR3 has 14 residues. V was pared by 3 bases and J by 6 bases, with 4 bases of the junction left unmatched. In nucleotides, the CDR3 is TGTGCCAGCAGCTTTGGAGGGGGCGATGAAAAACTGTTTTTT. Translating gives CASSFGGGDEKLFF.

The chain is built from TRBV11-3 and TRBJ2-3; TRBD2 matches 9 bases. Trimming cost V 6 bases and J 5 bases; bases outside gene matches: 15. The germline gives CDR1 SGHNT, CDR2 YENEEA. The CDR3 runs 17 residues. CDR3 region: CASSTGAGGPRIDTQYF. The CDR3 DNA follows: TGTGCCAGCAGTACCGGGGCGGGAGGGCCGAGAATAGATACGCAGTATTTT.

The V call is TRBV13, the J call TRBJ2-1; the D gene is possibly TRBD2 (6 bases). Germline assignment: CDR1 PRHDT and CDR2 FYEKMQ (reference sequence). Trimming took 7 bases from V and 8 from J, leaving 21 bases between them. The CDR3 loop spans 15 amino acids. CDR3 in DNA: TGTGCCAGCACCGGGGACTCAGGCGGCTGGGATGAGCAGTTCTTC. Amino acids: CASTGDSGGWDEQFF. The whole variable domain, remainder taken from reference TRBV13 and TRBJ2-1, is AAGVIQSPRHLIKEKRETATLKCYPIPRHDTVYWYQQGPGQDPQFLISFYEKMQSDKGSIPDRFSAQQFSDYHSELNMSSLELGDSALYFCASTGDSGGWDEQFFGPGTRLTVL.

This clone has ten or more counts. V usage is TRBV7-2 and J usage is TRBJ2-1; TRBD2 might be the D (6 bases). The CDR3 is 15 residues long. Trimming pared 1 base from V and 2 bases from J, leaving 9 bases between. Germline CDR1 SGHTA, CDR2 FQGNSA. The CDR3 DNA reads TGTGCCAGCAGCTTAGTACTAGCTACCTACAATGAGCAGTTCTTC. This codes for CASSLVLATYNEQFF.

This clone showed up just a few times. The chain has TRBV28 and TRBJ2-4; 7 nucleotides align to TRBD2. V lost 6 bases, J lost 8 bases, and 7 bases stayed unmatched. The CDR3 has 13 amino acids. Germline-derived CDR1 and CDR2 are MDHEN and SYDVKM. CDR3 sequence: CASRPPGGYIQYF. The CDR3, as DNA: TGTGCCAGCAGGCCCCCGGGGGGTTACATTCAGTACTTC. The whole variable domain, filled in from reference TRBV28 and TRBJ2-4, reads DVKVTQSSRYLVKRTGEKVFLECVQDMDHENMFWYRQDPGLGLRLIYFSYDVKMKEKGDIPEGYSVSREKKERFSLILESASTNQTSMYLCASRPPGGYIQYFGAGTRLSVL.

This sequence joins TRBV27 and TRBJ1-6; 7 bases match TRBD1. The CDR3 spans 14 residues. Trimming at V came to 6 bases and at J to 8 bases, leaving 7 bases not matched to a gene. In germline, CDR1 is MNHEY, CDR2 SMNVEV (reference sequence). The CDR3 DNA is TGTGCCAGCAGCCAACAGGGGAGCGATTCACCCCTCCACTTT. This encodes CASSQQGSDSPLHF.

J is TRBJ1-2 and V is TRBV2; TRBD1 aligns across 11 bases. This CDR3 region has 14 residues. Germline CDR1 is SNHLY and CDR2 is FYNNEI. V shed 11 bases and J 4 bases; nucleotides not matched to a gene: 9. CDR3 nucleotides: TGTGCCGGATCACGGGACAGGGGGGCCTATGGCTACACCTTC. Translating it yields CAGSRDRGAYGYTF.

The chain uses TRBV7-9 and TRBJ2-7; 8 nucleotides line up with TRBD1. Trimming took 0 bases from V and 4 from J; bases not matched to a gene: 8. This CDR3 has 16 residues. The V gene's germline CDR1 is SEHNR and CDR2 FQNEAQ (reference sequence). In DNA, the CDR3 is TGTGCCAGCAGCTTAGCGAGCGCGGGACAGGCATACGAGCAGTACTTC. Translation: CASSLASAGQAYEQYF.

This chain joins TRBV4-1 and TRBJ2-3; the match to TRBD2 covers 7 bases. This CDR3 spans 20 amino acids. CDR1 MGHRA and CDR2 YSYEKL come from the germline V gene. J lost 4 bases, V lost 4 bases, and 23 bases had no gene match. The CDR3: CASSRPSGIWGEGIPDTQYF. CDR3 sequence (DNA): TGCGCCAGCAGCCGCCCCTCGGGGATTTGGGGGGAGGGGATCCCAGATACGCAGTATTTT.

This sequence joins TRBV10-3 and TRBJ2-7; D perhaps matches TRBD2 (6 bases). Germline V lookup: CDR1 ENHRY, CDR2 SYGVKD. Between the trimmed V and J ends, which lost 2 bases and 2 bases, there was a span of 16 bases. The CDR3 length is 16 residues. This CDR3 is CAISEKERVGTYEQYF. As DNA, the CDR3 is TGTGCCATCAGTGAGAAGGAGCGGGTGGGAACCTACGAGCAGTACTTC.

The gene calls are TRBV18 and TRBJ2-7; maybe TRBD1 (9 bases). V lost 1 base to trimming and J lost 2 bases, with 21 bases between them. CDR3 size: 18 residues. CDR1 and CDR2 from the germline V gene are KGHSH and LQKENI. The CDR3 sequence is CASSPLPQGAGGTYEQYF. The DNA of the CDR3 is TGTGCCAGCTCACCACTCCCACAGGGGGCGGGAGGCACCTACGAGCAGTACTTC.

The chain carries TRBV19 and TRBJ2-1, with 13 bases lining up with TRBD2. V trimming: 0 bases; J trimming: 7 bases; junction bases outside the gene matches: 6. CDR3 length: 17 residues. Germline CDR1 is LNHDA and CDR2 is SQIVND (reference sequence). This CDR3 is CASSIDWTSGSNNEQFF. The CDR3 nucleotides are TGTGCCAGTAGTATAGACTGGACTAGCGGGAGTAATAATGAGCAGTTCTTC.

This clone has a single count. The V gene is TRBV5-1, the J gene TRBJ1-6; 7 nucleotides match TRBD1. The length of the CDR3 is 15 residues. Germline loops: CDR1 SGHRS, CDR2 YFSETQ. Trimming removed 0 bases from V and 8 bases from J; junction bases left unmatched: 5. CDR3 in amino acids: CASSLAQGPDSPLHF. The CDR3 bases are TGCGCCAGCAGCTTGGCACAGGGGCCGGATTCACCCCTCCACTTT.